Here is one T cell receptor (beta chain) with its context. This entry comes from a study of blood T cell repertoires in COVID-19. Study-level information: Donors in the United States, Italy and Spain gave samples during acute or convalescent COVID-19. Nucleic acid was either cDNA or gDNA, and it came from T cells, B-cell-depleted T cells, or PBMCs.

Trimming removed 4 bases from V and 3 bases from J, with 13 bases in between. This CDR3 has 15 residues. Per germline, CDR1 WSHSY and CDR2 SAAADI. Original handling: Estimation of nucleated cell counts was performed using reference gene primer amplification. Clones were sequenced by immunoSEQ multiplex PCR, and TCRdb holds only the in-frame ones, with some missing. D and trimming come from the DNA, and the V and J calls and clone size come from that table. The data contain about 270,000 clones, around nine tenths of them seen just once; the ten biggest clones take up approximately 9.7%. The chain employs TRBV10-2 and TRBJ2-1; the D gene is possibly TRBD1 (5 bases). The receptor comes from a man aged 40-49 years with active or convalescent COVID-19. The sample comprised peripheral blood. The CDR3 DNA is TGCGCCAGCAGTGGAGACCAAGGGGACTACAATGAGCAGTTCTTC. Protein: CASSGDQGDYNEQFF.